These 4 T cell receptor gamma chains originate from one sample sequenced in a study of Vδ1+ human thymocytes. General study points: Thymic TRG and TRD repertoires appeared highly polyclonal.

Extracted RNA was reverse transcribed into cDNA. The CDR3 regions were amplified by multiplex PCR from V-gene primers to a constant-region primer. TCRdb made new clone calls on the multiplex PCR reads using CATT. The profile shows 7,500 to 10,000 gamma-chain clones, around three fifths of them singletons. Antigen specificity for these receptors is unknown. Sequences were obtained from Vdelta1+ gamma-delta thymocytes from the thymus. Subset here: FACS-sorted CD3+ TCRalphabeta- TCRVdelta1+ TCRVdelta2- thymocytes. The receptors shown here come from a girl younger than two who had congenital heart surgery.

The genes are TRGV4 and TRGJ1 or TRGJ2. The J gene, left out of TCRdb, was set here by checking the DNA against germline. The ends lost 0 bases at V and 12 bases at J; junction bases unmatched: 11. Per the germline V gene, CDR1 is EGSTGY and CDR2 is YDSYTSSV. This CDR3 has 13 residues. The CDR3 DNA follows: TGTGCCACCTGGGATGGGACTTATTCTGGGAAACTCTTT. Translated, it gives CATWDGTYSGKLF.

V and J are TRGV2 and TRGJ1 or TRGJ2. Here the J gene came from matching the DNA to germline, since TCRdb omits it. Trimming cost V 1 base and J 10 bases; bases outside gene matches: 7. Germline assignment: CDR1 EGSNGY and CDR2 YDSYNSKV. The CDR3 has 12 amino acids. The DNA of the CDR3 is TGTGCCACCTGGGACGGATCCCCAAAGAAACTCTTT. Its protein is CATWDGSPKKLF.

This clone was seen only a few times. The V call is TRGV4, the J call TRGJ1 or TRGJ2. Since TCRdb gives no J gene, matching the DNA to germline was used here to assign it. J was trimmed by 4 bases and V by 0 bases; bases with no gene match: 6. This CDR3 has 14 amino acids. CDR1 EGSTGY and CDR2 YDSYTSSV come from the germline V gene. The CDR3 here is CATWDGPCYYKKLF. The DNA for the CDR3 is TGTGCCACCTGGGATGGGCCTTGCTATTATAAGAAACTCTTT.

The chain recombines TRGV4 with TRGJ1 or TRGJ2. The J gene is not listed in TCRdb, so it was assigned here from a DNA match to germline. With V trimmed by 0 bases and J by 6 bases, 20 bases remained unmatched. Germline CDR1 is EGSTGY and CDR2 is YDSYTSSV. CDR3 length equals 18 residues. CDR3 amino acids: CATWDGVPHTRIGYKKLF. Here the CDR3 DNA reads TGTGCCACCTGGGATGGGGTTCCCCACACTCGGATTGGTTATAAGAAACTCTTT.